The next 13 T cell receptor beta chains were all read from a single sample in a study of T-cell reconstitution after alpha-beta-depleted transplantation in children. Construction of the TCRbeta library involved unique molecular identifiers. MiXCR, applied by TCRdb to the PCR reads, yields one record per CDR3 protein. The sample records about 610,000 distinct CDR3 sequences, roughly a quarter being singletons. The input for sequencing was PBMCs, taken before TCRalphabeta/CD19-depleted stem cell transplant. These receptors were obtained from a boy under two years old with Wiskott-Aldrich syndrome, due to receive a stem cell transplant.

This chain uses TRBV6-1 with TRBJ2-1, with D possibly matching TRBD1 (6 bases). The germline V and J ends were trimmed by 6 bases and 2 bases, with 14 bases remaining between them. Germline loops: CDR1 MNHNS, CDR2 SASEGT. The CDR3 contains 15 residues. The CDR3 region has the DNA TGTGCCAGCAGACAGATACAGGGAACCTACAATGAGCAGTTCTTC. This encodes CASRQIQGTYNEQFF.

The sample holds a few counts of this clonotype. The genes are TRBV5-1 and TRBJ1-4; 10 bases line up with TRBD1. This CDR3 region has 18 residues. Per germline, CDR1 SGHRS and CDR2 YFSETQ. V was clipped by 3 bases and J by 8 bases; unmatched bases: 16. In DNA form, the CDR3 reads TGCGCCAGCAGCTCGCCCGGGACAGGGGAAGTGGACGACGAAAAACTGTTTTTT. This gives the protein CASSSPGTGEVDDEKLFF. Supplemented by reference TRBV5-1 and TRBJ1-4, the full variable domain reads KAGVTQTPRYLIKTRGQQVTLSCSPISGHRSVSWYQQTPGQGLQFLFEYFSETQRNKGNFPGRFSGRQFSNSRSEMNVSTLELGDSALYLCASSSPGTGEVDDEKLFFGSGTQLSVL.

The chain joins TRBV29-1 to TRBJ2-1, with TRBD2 matching 10 bases. Germline CDR1 reads SQVTM; CDR2 reads ANQGSEA. V was clipped by 3 bases and J by 5 bases; unmatched bases: 4. The CDR3 is 14 residues long. The CDR3 nucleotides are TGCAGCGTTGAGGGACTAGCGAGGAACAATGAGCAGTTCTTC. It codes for CSVEGLARNNEQFF.

The chain combines TRBV6-5 with TRBJ2-1, with D uncertain. Germline V gene lookup returns CDR1 MNHEY and CDR2 SVGAGI. The CDR3 extends over 15 amino acids. The V and J ends lost 0 bases and 5 bases respectively, with 11 bases between them. This chain's CDR3 is CASSYSRLGNNEQFF. CDR3 coding DNA: TGTGCCAGCAGTTACTCGAGGCTAGGGAACAATGAGCAGTTCTTC.

V and J are TRBV20-1 and TRBJ2-7; 7 nucleotides line up with TRBD2. The V gene's germline CDR1 is DFQATT and CDR2 SNEGSKA (reference sequence). This CDR3 has 12 residues. Trimming at V came to 2 bases and at J to 4 bases, leaving 2 bases not matched to a gene. The CDR3 region has the DNA TGCAGTGCTAGAAGCGGGATATACGAGCAGTACTTC. This gives the protein CSARSGIYEQYF.

V and J are TRBV6-5 and TRBJ1-6; D ambiguous. Per germline, CDR1 MNHEY and CDR2 SVGAGI. V lost 2 bases and J lost 10, with 15 bases in between. The CDR3 contains 15 residues. The CDR3, as DNA: TGTGCCAGCAGTTACAGCACAGCCCGCACCTCACCCCTCCACTTT. It translates to CASSYSTARTSPLHF.

The genes are TRBV28 and TRBJ2-3; D is undetermined. CDR3 size: 16 residues. The ends were cut back, 5 bases at V and 1 base at J, with 16 bases in the middle. The germline V gene encodes CDR1 MDHEN and CDR2 SYDVKM. Written as DNA, the CDR3 is TGTGCCAGCAGTCTCGTCGGCCCGGGCGGCACAGATACGCAGTATTTT. It specifies CASSLVGPGGTDTQYF.

This clonotype came up a few times. The CDR3: CASRGLGGEQYF. DNA of the CDR3: TGTGCCAGCAGGGGACTAGGCGGCGAGCAGTACTTC. The chain joins TRBV28 to TRBJ2-7; 8 positions agree with TRBD2. The CDR3 extends over 12 amino acids. The germline gives CDR1 MDHEN, CDR2 SYDVKM. J lost 6 bases, V lost 6 bases, and 4 bases had no gene match.

CDR3: CASSPTSTGELFF. In DNA, the CDR3 is TGTGCCAGCTCACCCACTAGTACCGGGGAGCTGTTTTTT. The V call is TRBV18, the J call TRBJ2-2; TRBD2 might be the D (5 bases). Trimming left V 3 bases short and J 5 bases short, with 7 bases between. The V gene's germline CDR1 is KGHSH and CDR2 LQKENI. CDR3 length equals 13 residues.

The chain has TRBV12-3 or TRBV12-4 and TRBJ2-1; D could derive from TRBD1 or TRBD2 (5 bases each). Trimming cost V 6 bases and J 10 bases, with 10 bases left between them. The CDR3 covers 11 residues. The DNA for the CDR3 is TGTGCCAGCAGCCAGGGAGAAGAGCAGTTCTTC. Translating it yields CASSQGEEQFF.

For this clonotype: Mismatch with germline at one junction end may stem from a read error. The chain combines TRBV7-2 with TRBJ2-1; 7 nucleotides align to TRBD2. Germline V gene data show CDR1 as SGHTA and CDR2 as FQGNSA. The CDR3 consists of 12 residues. The CDR3 region is CASSLAVHEQFF. CDR3 sequence (DNA): TGTGCCAGCAGCCTAGCGGTCCATGAGCAGTTCTTC.

The chain links TRBV27 to TRBJ2-5; a possible D gene is TRBD1 (6 bases). CDR1 and CDR2 from the germline V gene are MNHEY and SMNVEV (reference sequence). Trimming took 6 bases from V and 3 from J, leaving 17 bases between them. This CDR3 is built from 15 residues. Written as DNA, the CDR3 is TGTGCCAGCAGCCACGGACCGCAGGGGAAAGAGACCCAGTACTTC. Translating it yields CASSHGPQGKETQYF.

This clonotype was seen more than once but under ten times. The rearrangement links TRBV28 to TRBJ2-7; D tentatively fits TRBD1 or TRBD2 (7 bases each). V was cut by 0 bases and J by 9 bases, with 15 bases left in between. The CDR3 runs to 14 residues. CDR1 and CDR2 (germline): MDHEN, SYDVKM. The CDR3 DNA reads as TGTGCCAGCAGTTTATGGACAGGGACTACGACGCAGTACTTC. It translates to CASSLWTGTTTQYF.